This T cell receptor (beta chain) derives from a study of T cell repertoires in cytomegalovirus infection. This clonotype was seen more than once but under ten times. Its antigen is unidentified. TCRdb re-called the reads with MiXCR, one entry per CDR3 protein. Of about 350,000 distinct CDR3 sequences in the sample, about a third were seen once. The sequence was obtained from a human donor in good health (CMV status not recorded). Some clones in this sample may be carry-over from other donors' samples. The input for sequencing was cultured PBMCs, taken from culture after CMV antigen stimulation.

CDR3 sequence: CASRTTSGAYRWGEQFF. The CDR3 DNA reads TGTGCCAGCAGAACGACTAGCGGGGCCTACCGGTGGGGTGAGCAGTTCTTC. The V call is TRBV27, the J call TRBJ2-1, with 11 bases aligning to TRBD2. Trimming took 6 bases from V and 9 from J; bases not matched to a gene: 16. The CDR3 has 17 amino acids. Germline CDR1 MNHEY, CDR2 SMNVEV (reference sequence).